This TCR beta chain was captured in a study of cytomegalovirus exposure and HLA in healthy donors. Study observations and caveats: In the roughly 120 validation repertoires, a later analysis found that first-cohort TCR clusters tended to co-occur.

Assay used: immunoSEQ multiplex PCR; TCRdb lists only in-frame clones, some missing. The data show about 200,000 clones, with 80% to 85% seen just once and 1% to 1.5% held by the top ten. A remark on this clone: Its antigen remains unidentified.

The source of this sequence is a woman aged 25-40 years in good health and CMV-seronegative. Sequencing was carried out using PBMCs.

CDR3 loop: CASSHPRGGSGELFF. The DNA for the CDR3 is TGTGCCAGCAGTCACCCCAGGGGAGGGAGCGGGGAGCTGTTTTTT. The chain carries TRBV27 and TRBJ2-2; tentatively, D is TRBD2 (7 bases). The CDR3 loop spans 15 amino acids. Germline-derived CDR1 and CDR2 are MNHEY and SMNVEV (reference sequence). Deletions cut 5 bases from V and 7 bases from J, with 17 bases between.